A single sample is the source of the 11 T cell receptor beta chains below, sequenced in a study of CD8+CD57+ T cells in acquired aplastic anemia. Researchers used genomic DNA as the template to profile TCR beta VDJ and CDR3. TCRdb recomputed calls from the reads with MiXCR, one row per CDR3 protein. The sample yields 250,000 to 300,000 distinct CDR3 sequences, approximately 55% seen once. Sequencing was performed on sorted CD4+, CD8+, or CD8+CD57+ T cells (not recorded which) from PBMCs. Receptors were obtained from a human donor with severe aplastic anemia or a healthy control (not recorded which).

This clonotype came up many times. The chain uses TRBV20-1 and TRBJ2-7, with TRBD2 matching 11 bases. The CDR3 extends over 13 amino acids. V gave up 5 bases and J gave up 6 bases; unmatched junction bases: 6. Germline CDR1 reads DFQATT; CDR2 reads SNEGSKA (reference sequence). CDR3 in amino acids: CSAVAGGLSEQYF. CDR3 nucleotides: TGCAGTGCTGTAGCGGGGGGGTTGAGCGAGCAGTACTTC.

This chain links TRBV25-1 with TRBJ1-3; 7 bases are a match to TRBD1. The CDR3 totals 14 residues. CDR1 is MGHDK, CDR2 SYGVNS, per germline. Trimming at V came to 6 bases and at J to 2 bases, leaving 4 bases not matched to a gene. The DNA for the CDR3 is TGTGCCAGCAGGCTTACAGGGGCTGGAAACACCATATATTTT. Residues: CASRLTGAGNTIYF. Filled out from reference TRBV25-1 and TRBJ1-3, the complete variable domain reads EADIYQTPRYLVIGTGKKITLECSQTMGHDKMYWYQQDPGMELHLIHYSYGVNSTEKGDLSSESTVSRIRTEHFPLTLESARPSHTSQYLCASRLTGAGNTIYFGEGSWLTVV.

The chain joins TRBV6-5 to TRBJ1-3; D is unresolved. The germline V gene encodes CDR1 MNHEY and CDR2 SVGAGI. Trimming left V 0 bases short and J 4 bases short, with 7 bases between. This CDR3 region has 14 residues. CDR3 residues: CASSYSGSGNTIYF. In nucleotides, the CDR3 is TGTGCCAGCAGTTACTCAGGGAGCGGAAACACCATATATTTT.

This chain joins TRBV28 and TRBJ2-5, with TRBD2 matching over 9 bases. CDR3 length: 15 residues. Germline V gene data show CDR1 as MDHEN and CDR2 as SYDVKM. The junction had 6 bases not matched to a gene; V was cut back by 2 bases and J by 5 bases. CDR3 residues: CASSLGGGAGETQYF. CDR3 nucleotides: TGTGCCAGCAGTTTAGGCGGGGGGGCAGGTGAGACCCAGTACTTC.

This chain connects TRBV10-3 to TRBJ2-3; a weak D match, TRBD2 (6 bases). Germline CDR1 and CDR2: ENHRY and SYGVKD. V lost 10 bases, J lost 1 base, and 12 bases lay in between. The CDR3 extends over 13 amino acids. CDR3 sequence: CASGLPGTDTQYF. Here the CDR3 DNA reads TGTGCCAGCGGACTACCTGGCACAGATACGCAGTATTTT.

The rearrangement links TRBV19 to TRBJ1-4; TRBD1 aligns across 9 bases. This CDR3 spans 15 amino acids. Germline loops: CDR1 LNHDA, CDR2 SQIVND (reference sequence). The trim removed 4 bases at V and 11 bases at J, leaving 11 bases unmatched. The CDR3 region has the DNA TGTGCCAGTAGTAACTCCGGGACAGGGATGATGAAACTGTTTTTT. Its translation is CASSNSGTGMMKLFF.

V is TRBV7-8 and J is TRBJ2-5; no reliable D call. With 3 bases removed from V and 9 bases from J, the gap between germline ends came to 20 bases. CDR1 SGHVS and CDR2 FQNEAQ come from the germline V gene. CDR3 size: 15 residues. Here the CDR3 DNA reads TGTGCCAGCAGCTTGGACGGTTACCCGAATCAGCCCCAGTACTTC. Its translation: CASSLDGYPNQPQYF.

The rearrangement joins TRBV28 to TRBJ2-1; no definite D call. Germline assignment: CDR1 MDHEN and CDR2 SYDVKM. V lost 6 bases and J 5 bases, leaving 5 bases between the germline ends. The CDR3 is 11 amino acids. The CDR3 spells CASRGDNEQFF. For the CDR3, the DNA is TGTGCCAGCAGAGGAGACAATGAGCAGTTCTTC.

As for this clonotype: An end of the junction differs from the germline gene, which may be a read error. This chain links TRBV9 with TRBJ2-5; TRBD2 is a possible D gene (6 bases). Germline V gene data show CDR1 as SGDLS and CDR2 as YYNGEE. This CDR3 region has 15 residues. The CDR3 reads CASSLEGGTQETQYF. The CDR3, as DNA: TGCGCCAGCAGCCTGGAGGGCGGGACTCAAGAGACCCAGTACTTC.

This chain links TRBV10-3 with TRBJ1-2; 12 positions match TRBD1. CDR3 size: 11 residues. V lost 9 bases to trimming and J lost 8 bases; unmatched junction nucleotides: 1. The germline V gene has CDR1 ENHRY and CDR2 SYGVKD. The CDR3 spells CAMGTGGGYTF. The DNA for the CDR3 is TGTGCCATGGGGACAGGGGGCGGCTACACCTTC.

This clonotype appeared once. V gene TRBV10-3 combines with J gene TRBJ1-5, with TRBD1 matching over 7 bases. V dropped 4 bases and J dropped 5; count of bases not matched to a gene: 2. This CDR3 spans 13 amino acids. Germline-derived CDR1 and CDR2 are ENHRY and SYGVKD. The DNA of the CDR3 is TGTGCCATCAGTGGCGACAGGGATCAGCCCCAGCATTTT. As protein: CAISGDRDQPQHF.